Listed below are T cell receptor beta chains from one sample, sequenced in a study of T-cell memory formation after mild COVID-19. TCRdb re-called the 5' RACE reads with MiXCR, one entry per CDR3 protein. Found here are nearly 110,000 distinct CDR3 sequences, over 15% of them singletons; the top ten hold 28%. What was sequenced was PBMCs or a T cell subset sorted from them (not recorded which). The receptors were sampled from an adult woman who had mild COVID-19 (a few samples of this study predate the infection). Cell type and time point are not known. CDR3s leave out the opening cysteine and the closing phenylalanine or tryptophan. Rows may omit the clone size; those that give it use once, few, many or a size class.

J gene: TRBJ2-7
clone size: -
V gene: TRBV12-5
CDR3 protein: ASGLSRGRGYEQY

J gene: TRBJ1-5
clone size: -
V gene: TRBV27
CDR3 protein: ASSPGGTGNQPQH

J gene: TRBJ2-7
clone size: -
V gene: TRBV20-1
CDR3 protein: SAGQYEQY

J gene: TRBJ2-7
clone size: many
V gene: TRBV9
CDR3 protein: ASSKADRAGDEQY

J gene: TRBJ2-2
clone size: few
V gene: TRBV20-1
CDR3 protein: SARWLAGTGELF

J gene: TRBJ2-7
clone size: many
V gene: TRBV29-1
CDR3 protein: SVEDQRGQDYEQY

J gene: TRBJ1-5
clone size: -
V gene: TRBV27
CDR3 protein: ASSLEGEINQPQH

J gene: TRBJ2-7
clone size: many
V gene: TRBV6-5
CDR3 protein: ASRAGAPYEQY

J gene: TRBJ2-2
clone size: few
V gene: TRBV11-2
CDR3 protein: ASSQGPAGELF

J gene: TRBJ2-3
clone size: many
V gene: TRBV12-3/TRBV12-4
CDR3 protein: ASKAGVGDTQY

J gene: TRBJ1-1
clone size: -
V gene: TRBV4-1
CDR3 protein: ASSQGGYPLAEAF

J gene: TRBJ2-1
clone size: few
V gene: TRBV12-3/TRBV12-4
CDR3 protein: ASSLLDEQF

J gene: TRBJ2-2
clone size: -
V gene: TRBV7-3
CDR3 protein: ASSRDNTGELF

J gene: TRBJ2-3
clone size: -
V gene: TRBV7-8
CDR3 protein: ASSSGVLAGVGDTQY

J gene: TRBJ1-1
clone size: -
V gene: TRBV9
CDR3 protein: ASSLSGTGQTEAF

J gene: TRBJ1-1
clone size: once
V gene: TRBV5-5
CDR3 protein: ASSPKGDTEAF

J gene: TRBJ2-7
clone size: few
V gene: TRBV9
CDR3 protein: ASSVEQRGYEQY

J gene: TRBJ2-7
clone size: -
V gene: TRBV20-1
CDR3 protein: SAPGQGRNGRSYEQY

J gene: TRBJ2-5
clone size: -
V gene: TRBV7-9
CDR3 protein: ASGRETQY

J gene: TRBJ2-5
clone size: -
V gene: TRBV3-1
CDR3 protein: ASSQGGQETQY

J gene: TRBJ2-2
clone size: few
V gene: TRBV5-6
CDR3 protein: ASSPTRNTGELF

J gene: TRBJ2-1
clone size: -
V gene: TRBV6-2/TRBV6-3
CDR3 protein: ASSYPLTGGEQF

J gene: TRBJ2-7
clone size: -
V gene: TRBV19
CDR3 protein: ATSSSYEQY

J gene: TRBJ2-7
clone size: -
V gene: TRBV5-1
CDR3 protein: ASSFGTGPHEQY

J gene: TRBJ2-3
clone size: -
V gene: TRBV12-3/TRBV12-4
CDR3 protein: ASSPGDKQY

J gene: TRBJ2-7
clone size: few
V gene: TRBV13
CDR3 protein: ASSSPDREQY

J gene: TRBJ2-7
clone size: few
V gene: TRBV7-7
CDR3 protein: ASSSSSLSEQY

J gene: TRBJ2-1
clone size: few
V gene: TRBV21-1
CDR3 protein: ASSTRLAGVPIDEQF

J gene: TRBJ1-5
clone size: -
V gene: TRBV4-1
CDR3 protein: ASSQGGGQPQH

J gene: TRBJ2-7
clone size: few
V gene: TRBV7-8
CDR3 protein: ASSPWDRGSYEQY

J gene: TRBJ2-5
clone size: -
V gene: TRBV19
CDR3 protein: ASSLGYSTSAQETQY

J gene: TRBJ2-3
clone size: -
V gene: TRBV6-5
CDR3 protein: ASSLTKTDTQY

J gene: TRBJ2-7
clone size: -
V gene: TRBV11-2
CDR3 protein: ASSHGNYEQY

J gene: TRBJ2-5
clone size: -
V gene: TRBV29-1
CDR3 protein: SVDPGDLRETQY

J gene: TRBJ2-4
clone size: -
V gene: TRBV12-3/TRBV12-4
CDR3 protein: ASGLGVGLQNIQY

J gene: TRBJ2-1
clone size: -
V gene: TRBV12-3/TRBV12-4
CDR3 protein: ASRQGGEQF

J gene: TRBJ2-7
clone size: -
V gene: TRBV6-2/TRBV6-3
CDR3 protein: ASSTGTGVSEQY

J gene: TRBJ1-3
clone size: few
V gene: TRBV13
CDR3 protein: ASTSDSSNSGNTIY

J gene: TRBJ2-7
clone size: -
V gene: TRBV15
CDR3 protein: ATSRDGDRIGLAGMDEQY

J gene: TRBJ2-3
clone size: -
V gene: TRBV12-3/TRBV12-4
CDR3 protein: ASSFLRETSADTQY

J gene: TRBJ2-7
clone size: -
V gene: TRBV10-3
CDR3 protein: AISAARTYEQY

J gene: TRBJ2-1
clone size: few
V gene: TRBV7-2
CDR3 protein: ASSPHTSGSSYNEQF

J gene: TRBJ2-2
clone size: few
V gene: TRBV29-1
CDR3 protein: SVLRTNTGELF

J gene: TRBJ2-3
clone size: -
V gene: TRBV23-1
CDR3 protein: ASSQLDTQY

J gene: TRBJ2-7
clone size: few
V gene: TRBV12-3/TRBV12-4
CDR3 protein: ASRAGQGSYEQY

J gene: TRBJ2-3
clone size: few
V gene: TRBV7-3
CDR3 protein: ASSPLGSTDTQY

J gene: TRBJ2-7
clone size: -
V gene: TRBV5-6
CDR3 protein: ASSLERIPYEQY

J gene: TRBJ1-2
clone size: -
V gene: TRBV13
CDR3 protein: ASSSTGTAHGYT

J gene: TRBJ2-7
clone size: few
V gene: TRBV7-8
CDR3 protein: ASSLYGKGDSYEQY

J gene: TRBJ2-3
clone size: few
V gene: TRBV5-1
CDR3 protein: ASSSPDADRDSTDTQY

J gene: TRBJ1-1
clone size: -
V gene: TRBV6-5
CDR3 protein: ASSTQSNTEAF

J gene: TRBJ1-1
clone size: -
V gene: TRBV7-3
CDR3 protein: ASSLNQAGEAF

J gene: TRBJ2-7
clone size: -
V gene: TRBV4-3
CDR3 protein: ASSQADSLSYEQY